Listed here are 15 T cell receptor beta chains from one sample, sequenced in a study of PD-1 blockade in classical Hodgkin lymphoma. Clones were read by immunoSEQ multiplex PCR, and TCRdb kept only the in-frame ones, dropping some. The sample contains 45,000 to 50,000 clones, around 81% of which appear only once. The patients all showed relapse after autologous stem cell transplantation, while their brentuximab vedotin exposure varied. The material was peripheral blood mononuclear cells (PBMCs), obtained before the second cycle of nivolumab. The receptors here all came from a human donor with classical Hodgkin lymphoma.

As DNA, the CDR3 is TGTGCCAGCAGCTTCGGGGGGATCGGGTACAATGAGCAGTTCTTC. Its protein is CASSFGGIGYNEQFF. V gene TRBV7-9 combines with J gene TRBJ2-1, with 7 bases identical to TRBD2. V trimming: 3 bases; J trimming: 4 bases; junction bases outside the gene matches: 6. This CDR3 contains 15 residues. Germline CDR1 is SEHNR and CDR2 is FQNEAQ (reference sequence). Drawing the rest from reference TRBV7-9 and TRBJ2-1, the complete variable domain is DTGVSQNPRHKITKRGQNVTFRCDPISEHNRLYWYRQTLGQGPEFLTYFQNEAQLEKSRLLSDRFSAERPKGSFSTLEIQRTEQGDSAMYLCASSFGGIGYNEQFFGPGTRLTVL.

V is TRBV14 and J is TRBJ2-3; TRBD2 matches 11 bases. Germline V lookup: CDR1 SGHDN, CDR2 FVKESK. This CDR3 contains 15 residues. The junction had 3 bases not matched to a gene; V was cut back by 4 bases and J by 3 bases. CDR3 nucleotides: TGTGCCAGCAGCCGCGGGACTAGCGGAACAGATACGCAGTATTTT. It translates to CASSRGTSGTDTQYF.

As concerns this clone: The same CDR3 also results from other DNA sequences found in this sample. The rearrangement links TRBV19 to TRBJ1-5, with TRBD1 matching 7 bases. The V segment lost 5 bases and the J segment 4 bases; nucleotides outside the gene matches: 2. Germline V lookup: CDR1 LNHDA, CDR2 SQIVND (reference sequence). The CDR3 extends over 13 amino acids. The CDR3 here is CASSGDRNQPQHF. CDR3 coding DNA: TGTGCCAGTAGTGGGGACAGAAATCAGCCCCAGCATTTT.

The chain carries TRBV28 and TRBJ2-1; 9 bases match TRBD2. The CDR3 has 14 residues. The trim removed 7 bases at V and 6 bases at J, leaving 7 bases unmatched. CDR1 is MDHEN, CDR2 SYDVKM, per germline. The DNA for the CDR3 is TGTGCCAGCACAAGGCGGGGGGGGAGCAATGAGCAGTTCTTC. Translation gives CASTRRGGSNEQFF. The full variable domain, its missing parts supplied by reference TRBV28 and TRBJ2-1, is DVKVTQSSRYLVKRTGEKVFLECVQDMDHENMFWYRQDPGLGLRLIYFSYDVKMKEKGDIPEGYSVSREKKERFSLILESASTNQTSMYLCASTRRGGSNEQFFGPGTRLTVL.

The J gene is TRBJ1-4, the V gene TRBV5-1; a weak D match, TRBD1 (5 bases). V was cut by 4 bases and J by 8 bases, with 18 bases left in between. The CDR3 contains 15 residues. Germline CDR1 reads SGHRS; CDR2 reads YFSETQ. The CDR3 coding sequence is TGCGCCAGCAGCCCATGGGGGGAGGCAGGGGAAAAACTGTTTTTT. This gives the protein CASSPWGEAGEKLFF.

This clone was seen only a few times. The CDR3: CASSASGPRPGELFF. The CDR3 coding sequence is TGTGCCAGCAGCGCCTCGGGACCCCGACCCGGGGAGCTGTTTTTT. J is TRBJ2-2 and V is TRBV9; D is tentatively TRBD1 or TRBD2 (5 bases each). The germline V gene encodes CDR1 SGDLS and CDR2 YYNGEE. The V and J ends lost 3 bases and 6 bases respectively, with 15 bases between them. The CDR3 length is 15 residues. Supplemented by reference TRBV9 and TRBJ2-2, the full variable domain reads DSGVTQTPKHLITATGQRVTLRCSPRSGDLSVYWYQQSLDQGLQFLIQYYNGEERAKGNILERFSAQQFPDLHSELNLSSLELGDSALYFCASSASGPRPGELFFGEGSRLTVL.

This clone was seen once. The CDR3 DNA reads as TGTGCCATCAGTGAGGCCACTAACACCGGGGAGCTGTTTTTT. As protein: CAISEATNTGELFF. The chain links TRBV10-3 to TRBJ2-2; no definite D call. The CDR3 length is 14 residues. Per germline, CDR1 ENHRY and CDR2 SYGVKD. Trimming pared 2 bases from V and 2 bases from J, leaving 6 bases between.

A few counts support this clone. The rearrangement links TRBV4-1 to TRBJ2-1, with D possibly being TRBD1 or TRBD2 (5 bases each). The V gene lost 5 bases and the J gene lost 0 bases, with 17 bases spanning the gap. The CDR3 extends over 17 amino acids. The germline V gene has CDR1 MGHRA and CDR2 YSYEKL. The CDR3 nucleotides are TGCGCCAGCAGCGGAGGACACCTCTCGAGCTCCTACAATGAGCAGTTCTTC. Encoded protein: CASSGGHLSSSYNEQFF.

The rearrangement joins TRBV5-1 to TRBJ2-1; TRBD2 aligns across 11 bases. Losses at the gene ends were 3 bases for V and 0 bases for J; bases not matched to a gene: 5. The CDR3 has 17 residues. The V gene's germline CDR1 is SGHRS and CDR2 YFSETQ. In DNA form, the CDR3 reads TGCGCCAGCAGCTCGGCTCTAGCGGGGGGCTCCTACAATGAGCAGTTCTTC. It codes for CASSSALAGGSYNEQFF. The full variable domain, rest sourced from reference TRBV5-1 and TRBJ2-1, is KAGVTQTPRYLIKTRGQQVTLSCSPISGHRSVSWYQQTPGQGLQFLFEYFSETQRNKGNFPGRFSGRQFSNSRSEMNVSTLELGDSALYLCASSSALAGGSYNEQFFGPGTRLTVL.

This chain's CDR3 is CASQSLAAPNYGYTF. As DNA, the CDR3 is TGCGCCAGTCAGTCGTTGGCAGCACCTAACTATGGCTACACCTTC. The chain combines TRBV23-1 with TRBJ1-2; D gene uncertain. TRBV23-1 is sorted into the ORF group, with uncertain function. The length of the CDR3 is 15 residues. V lost 9 bases and J lost 0, with 17 bases in between.

The chain uses TRBV18 and TRBJ1-1, with 9 positions matching TRBD1. Germline trimming cut 4 bases from V and 1 base from J; bases unmatched to any gene: 1. The CDR3 runs to 14 residues. Per the germline V gene, CDR1 is KGHSH and CDR2 is LQKENI. CDR3 residues: CASSLGQGNTEAFF. CDR3 DNA: TGTGCCAGCTCACTGGGACAGGGGAACACTGAAGCTTTCTTT. The variable domain in full, with the rest retrieved from reference TRBV18 and TRBJ1-1, is NAGVMQNPRHLVRRRGQEARLRCSPMKGHSHVYWYRQLPEEGLKFMVYLQKENIIDESGMPKERFSAEFPKEGPSILRIQQVVRGDSAAYFCASSLGQGNTEAFFGQGTRLTVV.

The CDR3 protein is CASSSVASGNTGYEQYF. DNA for the CDR3: TGTGCCAGCAGTTCGGTGGCTAGCGGGAATACGGGCTACGAGCAGTACTTC. The gene calls are TRBV5-5 and TRBJ2-7; 9 nucleotides line up with TRBD2. V shed 5 bases, J shed 3 bases, and the junction held 15 bases outside the gene matches. The CDR3 runs 17 residues. CDR1 is SGHKS, CDR2 YYEKEE, per germline (reference sequence).

This clone was picked up one time. The chain joins TRBV27 to TRBJ2-7; 8 bases align to TRBD1. The J segment lost 5 bases and the V segment lost 5 bases, leaving 5 bases of the junction unmatched. Germline assignment: CDR1 MNHEY and CDR2 SMNVEV (reference sequence). The CDR3 contains 13 residues. This CDR3 reads CASSGQGLHEQYF. CDR3 DNA: TGTGCCAGCAGTGGACAGGGACTCCACGAGCAGTACTTC.

This clone was recorded once. The genes are TRBV6-5 and TRBJ2-7; maybe TRBD1 (6 bases). This CDR3 is built from 15 residues. Deletions cut 6 bases from V and 4 bases from J, with 19 bases between. CDR1 is MNHEY and CDR2 is SVGAGI in the germline V gene. CDR3 region: CASRRYRAQGYEQYF. CDR3 DNA sequence: TGTGCCAGCAGACGATACAGGGCCCAGGGGTACGAGCAGTACTTC.

V and J are TRBV19 and TRBJ1-2; no firm D call. Trimming shortened V by 3 bases and J by 6 bases, and 14 bases separated the two germline ends. Germline V gene lookup returns CDR1 LNHDA and CDR2 SQIVND (reference sequence). The CDR3 totals 14 residues. CDR3 sequence (DNA): TGTGCCAGTAGTATTAGTCCGTGGAGCAATGGCTACACCTTC. Translation: CASSISPWSNGYTF.